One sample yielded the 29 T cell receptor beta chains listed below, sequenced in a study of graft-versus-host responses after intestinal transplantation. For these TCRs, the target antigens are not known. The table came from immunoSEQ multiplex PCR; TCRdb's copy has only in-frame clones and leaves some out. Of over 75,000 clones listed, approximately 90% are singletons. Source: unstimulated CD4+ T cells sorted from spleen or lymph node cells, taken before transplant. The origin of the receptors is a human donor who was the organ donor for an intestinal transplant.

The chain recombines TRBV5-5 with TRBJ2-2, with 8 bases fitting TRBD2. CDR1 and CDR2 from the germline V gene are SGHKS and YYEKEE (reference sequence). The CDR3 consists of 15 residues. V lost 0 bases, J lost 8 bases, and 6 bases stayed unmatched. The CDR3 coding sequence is TGTGCCAGCAGCTTGGCCCCAGCGGGGGCGGGGGAGCTGTTTTTT. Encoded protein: CASSLAPAGAGELFF. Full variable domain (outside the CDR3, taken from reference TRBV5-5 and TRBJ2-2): DAGVTQSPTHLIKTRGQQVTLRCSPISGHKSVSWYQQVLGQGPQFIFQYYEKEERGRGNFPDRFSARQFPNYSSELNVNALLLGDSALYLCASSLAPAGAGELFFGEGSRLTVL.

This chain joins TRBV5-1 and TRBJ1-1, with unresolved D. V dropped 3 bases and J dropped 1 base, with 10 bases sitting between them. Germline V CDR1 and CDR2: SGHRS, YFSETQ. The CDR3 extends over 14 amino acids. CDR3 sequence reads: CASSSRLENTEAFF. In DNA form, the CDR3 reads TGCGCCAGCAGCTCACGACTGGAGAACACTGAAGCTTTCTTT. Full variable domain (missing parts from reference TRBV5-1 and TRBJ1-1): KAGVTQTPRYLIKTRGQQVTLSCSPISGHRSVSWYQQTPGQGLQFLFEYFSETQRNKGNFPGRFSGRQFSNSRSEMNVSTLELGDSALYLCASSSRLENTEAFFGQGTRLTVV.

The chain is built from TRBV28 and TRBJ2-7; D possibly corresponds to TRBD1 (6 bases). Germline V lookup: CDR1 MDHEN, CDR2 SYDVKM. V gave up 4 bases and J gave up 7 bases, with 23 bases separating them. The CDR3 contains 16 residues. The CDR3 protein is CASSSPGADAPAEQYF. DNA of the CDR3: TGTGCCAGCAGTTCACCAGGGGCGGACGCCCCCGCGGAGCAGTACTTC.

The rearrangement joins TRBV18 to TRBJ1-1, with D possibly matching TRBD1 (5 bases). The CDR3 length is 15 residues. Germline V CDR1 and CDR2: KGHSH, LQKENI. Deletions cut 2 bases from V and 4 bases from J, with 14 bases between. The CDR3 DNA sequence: TGTGCCAGCTCACCATTAGACGGGGGGACCACTGAAGCTTTCTTT. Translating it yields CASSPLDGGTTEAFF.

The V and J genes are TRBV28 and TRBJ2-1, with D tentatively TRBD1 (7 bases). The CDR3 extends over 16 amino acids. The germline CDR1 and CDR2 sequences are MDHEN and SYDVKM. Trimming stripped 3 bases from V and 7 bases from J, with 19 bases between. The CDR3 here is CASSFLGQEGRNEQFF. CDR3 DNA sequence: TGTGCCAGCAGTTTCCTTGGACAGGAGGGTAGGAATGAGCAGTTCTTC.

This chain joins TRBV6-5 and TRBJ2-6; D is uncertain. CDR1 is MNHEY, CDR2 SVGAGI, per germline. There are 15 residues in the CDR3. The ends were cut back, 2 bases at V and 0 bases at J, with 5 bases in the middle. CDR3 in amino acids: CASSYGVSGANVLTF. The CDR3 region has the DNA TGTGCCAGCAGTTACGGAGTCTCTGGGGCCAACGTCCTGACTTTC.

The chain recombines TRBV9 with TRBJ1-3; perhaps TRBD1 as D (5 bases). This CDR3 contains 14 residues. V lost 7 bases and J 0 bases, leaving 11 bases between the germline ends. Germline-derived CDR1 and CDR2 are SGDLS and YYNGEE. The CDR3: CASSGEPSGNTIYF. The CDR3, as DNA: TGTGCCAGCTCGGGGGAGCCCTCTGGAAACACCATATATTTT.

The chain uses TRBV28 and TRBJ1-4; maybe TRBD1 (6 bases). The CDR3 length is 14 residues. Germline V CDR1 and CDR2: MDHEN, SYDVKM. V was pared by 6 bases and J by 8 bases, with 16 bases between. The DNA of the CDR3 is TGTGCCAGCAGCTCAGGGGCCTTAAGAGAAAAACTGTTTTTT. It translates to CASSSGALREKLFF.

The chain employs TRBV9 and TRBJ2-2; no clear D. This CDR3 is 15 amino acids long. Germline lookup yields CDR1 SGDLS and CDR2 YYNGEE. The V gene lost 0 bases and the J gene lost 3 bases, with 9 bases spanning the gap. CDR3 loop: CASSVGLTYTGELFF. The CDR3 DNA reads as TGTGCCAGCAGCGTAGGACTCACTTACACCGGGGAGCTGTTTTTT.

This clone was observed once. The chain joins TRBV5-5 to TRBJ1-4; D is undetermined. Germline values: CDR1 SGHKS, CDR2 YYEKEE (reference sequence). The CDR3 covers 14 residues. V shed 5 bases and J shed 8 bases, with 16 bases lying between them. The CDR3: CASRATTRYEKLFF. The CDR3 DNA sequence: TGTGCCAGCAGGGCGACAACCCGTTACGAAAAACTGTTTTTT.

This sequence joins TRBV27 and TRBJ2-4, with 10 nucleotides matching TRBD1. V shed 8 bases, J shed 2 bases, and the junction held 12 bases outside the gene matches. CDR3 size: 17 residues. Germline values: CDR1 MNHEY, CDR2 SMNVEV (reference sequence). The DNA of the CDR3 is TGTGCCAGCGGAAAAAACCGGGACAGGGGAACCAAAAACATTCAGTACTTC. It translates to CASGKNRDRGTKNIQYF.

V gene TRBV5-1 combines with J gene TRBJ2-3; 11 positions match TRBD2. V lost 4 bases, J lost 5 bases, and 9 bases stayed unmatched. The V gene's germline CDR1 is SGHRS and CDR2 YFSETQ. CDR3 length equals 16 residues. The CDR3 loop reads CASSTDLGTSGDTQYF. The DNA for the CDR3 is TGCGCCAGCAGCACCGACCTCGGGACTAGCGGAGATACGCAGTATTTT.

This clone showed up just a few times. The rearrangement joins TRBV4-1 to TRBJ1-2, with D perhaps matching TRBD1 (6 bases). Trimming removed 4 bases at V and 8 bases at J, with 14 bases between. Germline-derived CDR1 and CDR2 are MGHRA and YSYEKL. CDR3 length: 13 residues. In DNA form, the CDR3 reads TGCGCCAGCAGCCGGCCGAGGGGGAACGGCTACACCTTC. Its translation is CASSRPRGNGYTF.

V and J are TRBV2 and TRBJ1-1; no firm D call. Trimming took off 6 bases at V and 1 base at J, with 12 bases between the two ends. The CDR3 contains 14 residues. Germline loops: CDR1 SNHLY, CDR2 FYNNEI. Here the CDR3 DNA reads TGTGCCAGCAGGGTGGCTGTTGGGAACACTGAAGCTTTCTTT. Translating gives CASRVAVGNTEAFF.

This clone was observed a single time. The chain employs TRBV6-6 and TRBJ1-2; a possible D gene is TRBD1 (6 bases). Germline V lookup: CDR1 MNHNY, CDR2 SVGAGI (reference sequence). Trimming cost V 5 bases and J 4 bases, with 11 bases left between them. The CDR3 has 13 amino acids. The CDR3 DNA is TGTGCCAGCAGTCCGGACAGCTCCTATGGCTACACCTTC. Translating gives CASSPDSSYGYTF.

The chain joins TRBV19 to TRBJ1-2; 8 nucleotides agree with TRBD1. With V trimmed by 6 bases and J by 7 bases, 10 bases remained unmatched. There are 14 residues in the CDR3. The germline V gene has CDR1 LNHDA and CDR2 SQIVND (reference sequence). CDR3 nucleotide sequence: TGTGCCAGTAGGGTGGACAGGGTCCAACGTGGCTACACCTTC. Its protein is CASRVDRVQRGYTF.

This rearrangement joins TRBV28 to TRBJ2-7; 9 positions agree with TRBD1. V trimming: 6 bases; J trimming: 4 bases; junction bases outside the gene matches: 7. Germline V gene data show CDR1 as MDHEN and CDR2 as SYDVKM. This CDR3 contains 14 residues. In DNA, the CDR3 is TGTGCCAGCAGGCCAACAGGGGGCAAATACGAGCAGTACTTC. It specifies CASRPTGGKYEQYF.

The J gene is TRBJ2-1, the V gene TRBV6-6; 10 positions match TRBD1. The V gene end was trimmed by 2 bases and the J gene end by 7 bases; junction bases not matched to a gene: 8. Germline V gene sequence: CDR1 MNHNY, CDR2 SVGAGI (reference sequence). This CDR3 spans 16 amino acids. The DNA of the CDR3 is TGTGCCAGCAGTTACCAGGGACAGGGGTTGTGGAATGAGCAGTTCTTC. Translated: CASSYQGQGLWNEQFF.

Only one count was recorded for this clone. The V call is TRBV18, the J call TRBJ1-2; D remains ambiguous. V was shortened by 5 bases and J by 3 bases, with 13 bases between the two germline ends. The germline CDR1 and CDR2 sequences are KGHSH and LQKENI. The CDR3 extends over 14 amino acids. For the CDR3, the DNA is TGTGCCAGCTCAGTCGGCGGGCCCTACTATGGCTACACCTTC. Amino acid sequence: CASSVGGPYYGYTF.

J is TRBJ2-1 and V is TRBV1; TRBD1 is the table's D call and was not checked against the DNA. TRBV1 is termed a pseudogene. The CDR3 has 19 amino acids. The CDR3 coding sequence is TGCACCAGCAGCCAGCGCGGGGCAGGGGGCGGGATATTGCCCAATGAGCAGTTCTTC. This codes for CTSSQRGAGGGILPNEQFF.

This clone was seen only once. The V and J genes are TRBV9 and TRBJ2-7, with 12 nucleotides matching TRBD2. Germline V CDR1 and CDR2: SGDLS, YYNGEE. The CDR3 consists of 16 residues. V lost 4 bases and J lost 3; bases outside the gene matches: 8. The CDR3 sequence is CASSPTSTSGGYEQYF. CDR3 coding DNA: TGTGCCAGCAGCCCTACCTCGACTAGCGGGGGCTACGAGCAGTACTTC. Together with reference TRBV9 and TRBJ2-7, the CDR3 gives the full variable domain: DSGVTQTPKHLITATGQRVTLRCSPRSGDLSVYWYQQSLDQGLQFLIQYYNGEERAKGNILERFSAQQFPDLHSELNLSSLELGDSALYFCASSPTSTSGGYEQYFGPGTRLTVT.

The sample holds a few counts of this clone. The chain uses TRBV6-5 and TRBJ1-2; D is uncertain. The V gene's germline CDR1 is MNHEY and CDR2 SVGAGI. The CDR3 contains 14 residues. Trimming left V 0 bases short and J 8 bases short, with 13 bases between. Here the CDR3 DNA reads TGTGCCAGCAGTTACTCGGAGTCTGTGACGGGCTACACCTTC. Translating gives CASSYSESVTGYTF.

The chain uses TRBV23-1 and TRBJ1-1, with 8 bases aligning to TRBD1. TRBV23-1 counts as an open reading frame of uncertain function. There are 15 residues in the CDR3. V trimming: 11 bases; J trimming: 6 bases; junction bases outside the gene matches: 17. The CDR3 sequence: CAGIPGQAHGAEAFF. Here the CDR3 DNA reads TGCGCCGGCATCCCGGGACAGGCCCACGGGGCTGAAGCTTTCTTT.

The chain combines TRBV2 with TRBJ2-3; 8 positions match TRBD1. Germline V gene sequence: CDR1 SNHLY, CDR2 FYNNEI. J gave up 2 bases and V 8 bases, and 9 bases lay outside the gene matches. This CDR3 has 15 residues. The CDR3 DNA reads TGTGCCAGCGGCTTTCAGGGGGCGCCCACAGATACGCAGTATTTT. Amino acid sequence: CASGFQGAPTDTQYF. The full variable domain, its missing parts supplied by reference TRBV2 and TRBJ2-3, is EPEVTQTPSHQVTQMGQEVILRCVPISNHLYFYWYRQILGQKVEFLVSFYNNEISEKSEIFDDQFSVERPDGSNFTLKIRSTKLEDSAMYFCASGFQGAPTDTQYFGPGTRLTVL.

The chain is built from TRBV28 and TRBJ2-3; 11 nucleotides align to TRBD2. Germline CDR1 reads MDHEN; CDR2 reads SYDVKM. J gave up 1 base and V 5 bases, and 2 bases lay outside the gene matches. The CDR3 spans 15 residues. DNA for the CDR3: TGTGCCAGCAGTCTACTAGCGGGAGGCACAGATACGCAGTATTTT. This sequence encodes CASSLLAGGTDTQYF.

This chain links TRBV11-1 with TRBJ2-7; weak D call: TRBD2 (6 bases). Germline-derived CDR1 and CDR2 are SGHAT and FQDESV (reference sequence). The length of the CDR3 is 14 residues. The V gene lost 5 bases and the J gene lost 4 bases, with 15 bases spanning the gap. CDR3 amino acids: CASSRRGGRYEQYF. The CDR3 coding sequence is TGTGCCAGCAGCCGACGCGGAGGGCGGTACGAGCAGTACTTC.

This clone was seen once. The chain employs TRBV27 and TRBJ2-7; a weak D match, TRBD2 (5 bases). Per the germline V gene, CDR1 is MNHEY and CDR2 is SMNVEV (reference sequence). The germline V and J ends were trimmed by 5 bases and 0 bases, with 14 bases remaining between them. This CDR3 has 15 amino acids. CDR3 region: CASSALLGSSYEQYF. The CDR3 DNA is TGTGCCAGCAGTGCACTACTGGGGAGCTCCTACGAGCAGTACTTC.

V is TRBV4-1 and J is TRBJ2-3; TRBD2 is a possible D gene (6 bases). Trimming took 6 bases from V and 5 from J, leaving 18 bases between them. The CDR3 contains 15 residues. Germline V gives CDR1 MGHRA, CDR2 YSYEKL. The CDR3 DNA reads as TGCGCCAGCAGACGCCTCCGGGACTCGGGAGATACGCAGTATTTT. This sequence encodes CASRRLRDSGDTQYF.

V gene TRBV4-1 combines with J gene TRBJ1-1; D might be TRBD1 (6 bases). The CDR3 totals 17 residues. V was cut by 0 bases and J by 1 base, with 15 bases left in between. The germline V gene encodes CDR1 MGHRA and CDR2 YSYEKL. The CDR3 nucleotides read TGCGCCAGCAGCCAAGATTTCCGGACAGTTAAGAACACTGAAGCTTTCTTT. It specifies CASSQDFRTVKNTEAFF.